This TCR beta chain was identified in a study of Tregs in tolerant kidney transplant recipients. Before regulatory T cell sorting, thawed PBMCs rested overnight at 37°C in 200 IU/ml IL-2. From germline, CDR1 is SGHAT and CDR2 FQNNGV. Trimming left V 3 bases short and J 3 bases short, with 11 bases between. CDR3 size: 15 residues. Sequencing was performed with immunoSEQ multiplex PCR; in TCRdb, only in-frame clones are kept and a portion is missing. This repertoire shows roughly 46,000 clones, about 89% found once; its top ten account for about 0.75%. Study results and caveats: The small number of patients limits these findings pending further validation. No direct test of biological reproducibility was done here. Activated donor B cell expansion appeared to reveal the most relevant donor-specific TCRbeta repertoire.

Points on this clone: Its antigen is as yet unknown.

Input material: Tregs from blood. The source of this sequence is a human donor in good health. This chain joins TRBV11-2 and TRBJ2-2, with D possibly TRBD2 on 6 matching bases. The DNA for the CDR3 is TGTGCCAGCAGCTTGAGTAGCGGATACACCGGGGAGCTGTTTTTT. Protein: CASSLSSGYTGELFF.